This T cell receptor beta chain was captured by sequencing in a study of identical twins. This CDR3 spans 14 amino acids. CDR1 is SGHRS, CDR2 YFSETQ, per germline. Trimming left V 0 bases short and J 3 bases short, with 10 bases between. cDNA carried unique molecular identifiers, and a universal primer site was added by template switching. Using its own MiXCR run on the 5' RACE reads, TCRdb lists one record per CDR3 protein. The table lists some 460,000 distinct CDR3 sequences, 13% to 15% of them singletons. This clonotype was seen only a few times. The same sample was also used in a study of yellow fever vaccine responses in identical twins.

The origin of this receptor is a woman aged 18-29 years in good health. The chain links TRBV5-1 to TRBJ2-7; a weak D match, TRBD2 (5 bases). Sequenced: CD4+ T cells sorted from blood. The CDR3 DNA reads TGCGCCAGCAGCTTGGATTCTCGGGACTACGAGCAGTACTTC. This gives the protein CASSLDSRDYEQYF.